This TCR beta chain is from a study of OX40 agonist ivuxolimab in advanced cancers. Whole-study results and caveats: The average count of expanded clones was higher among CD8+ T cells than among CD4+.

Clones were read by immunoSEQ multiplex PCR, and TCRdb kept only the in-frame ones, dropping some. Of 35,000 to 45,000 clones listed, more than 85% were seen once; the top ten hold approximately 2.4%. For this clone: What it recognizes is unknown.

CDR1 and CDR2 from the germline V gene are SEHNR and FQNEAQ (reference sequence). This CDR3 has 13 residues. The germline V and J ends were trimmed by 5 bases and 2 bases, with 9 bases remaining between them. The material was CD4+ or CD8+ T cells sorted from blood, obtained in a trial of the OX40 agonist ivuxolimab. The J gene is TRBJ2-5, the V gene TRBV7-9, with D perhaps TRBD2 (5 bases). This TCR was sampled from an adult with an advanced solid tumor such as melanoma, head and neck, liver or kidney cancer. CDR3 in amino acids: CASSVSGQETQYF. In DNA form, the CDR3 reads TGTGCCAGCAGCGTAAGCGGTCAAGAGACCCAGTACTTC.